The 18 T cell receptor beta chains below were found in one sample sequenced in a study of shared clonotypes between healthy human individuals (TCRdb year 2020). Library creation used the immunoSEQ multiplex PCR assay. Not all clones reach the TCRdb copy of this immuneACCESS table, which keeps in-frame sequences only. Checked studies attribute under half of the gap to unresolved V genes and leave the rest unexplained. For this sample the table gives about 580,000 clones, of which about 98% were detected only once. The top ten hold more than 0.3% of the sample. CD8 naive samples were obtained by positive selection for CCR7 among CD45RO-negative cells, yielding a CD45RA+CCR7+ population from which TemRA cells were excluded. The sequencing sample was made of naive CD8+ T cells sorted from blood. The cell subset or site label, as the study defines it: CD45RA+CCR7+. The receptors stem from a young man in good health.

As to this clone: Other DNA sequences in this sample translate to the same CDR3. CDR3 DNA: TGCGCCAGCAGCCCGGGACAGGGCTACAATGAGCAGTTCTTC. It is translated as CASSPGQGYNEQFF. The chain carries TRBV5-1 and TRBJ2-1; TRBD1 matches 9 bases. Per germline, CDR1 SGHRS and CDR2 YFSETQ. The J segment lost 3 bases and the V segment lost 4 bases, leaving 2 bases of the junction unmatched. This CDR3 is 14 amino acids long. The complete variable domain, with remaining parts taken from reference TRBV5-1 and TRBJ2-1, reads KAGVTQTPRYLIKTRGQQVTLSCSPISGHRSVSWYQQTPGQGLQFLFEYFSETQRNKGNFPGRFSGRQFSNSRSEMNVSTLELGDSALYLCASSPGQGYNEQFFGPGTRLTVL.

The count of this clone is one. The chain carries TRBV5-1 and TRBJ2-1, with 7 positions matching TRBD2. The CDR3 consists of 17 residues. V shed 0 bases, J shed 6 bases, and the junction held 12 bases outside the gene matches. The germline V gene has CDR1 SGHRS and CDR2 YFSETQ. The DNA for the CDR3 is TGCGCCAGCAGCTTGGGTTTCTTCACTAGCGCCAGCAATGAGCAGTTCTTC. This sequence encodes CASSLGFFTSASNEQFF.

V usage is TRBV27 and J usage is TRBJ1-1; TRBD1 is a possible D gene (6 bases). This CDR3 contains 12 residues. The germline CDR1 and CDR2 sequences are MNHEY and SMNVEV (reference sequence). Deletions cut 4 bases from V and 7 bases from J, with 10 bases between. The CDR3 DNA follows: TGTGCCAGCAGTTCTCAGGACAGTGAAGCTTTCTTT. This sequence encodes CASSSQDSEAFF.

The chain has TRBV13 and TRBJ2-3; D is possibly TRBD1 or TRBD2 (5 bases each). The CDR3 covers 17 residues. V was shortened by 2 bases and J by 0 bases, with 15 bases between the two germline ends. CDR1 PRHDT and CDR2 FYEKMQ come from the germline V gene (reference sequence). Here the CDR3 reads CASSLWGRDGSTDTQYF. The CDR3 coding sequence is TGTGCCAGCAGCTTATGGGGCCGGGACGGTAGCACAGATACGCAGTATTTT.

Concerning this clone itself: A read error may produce the germline difference seen at one junction end. The CDR3 spells CASRLVAGDNEQFF. The CDR3 coding sequence is TGTGCCAGCAGATTAGTAGCGGGGGACAATGAGCAGTTCTTC. V is TRBV7-9 and J is TRBJ2-1; 9 bases line up with TRBD2. CDR1 is SEHNR, CDR2 FQNEAQ, per germline (reference sequence). The CDR3 has 14 residues. Combining the CDR3 with reference TRBV7-9 and TRBJ2-1 gives the whole variable domain DTGVSQNPRHKITKRGQNVTFRCDPISEHNRLYWYRQTLGQGPEFLTYFQNEAQLEKSRLLSDRFSAERPKGSFSTLEIQRTEQGDSAMYLCASRLVAGDNEQFFGPGTRLTVL.

The rearrangement joins TRBV7-6 to TRBJ2-3; no clear D. This CDR3 has 13 residues. V was shortened by 4 bases and J by 0 bases, with 5 bases between the two germline ends. CDR1 SGHVS and CDR2 FNYEAQ come from the germline V gene. CDR3 nucleotides: TGTGCCAGCAGCTCGCCTAGCACAGATACGCAGTATTTT. Translated: CASSSPSTDTQYF.

Worth noting for this clone: Additional DNA sequences in this sample encode the identical CDR3. CDR3 nucleotides: TGTGCCAGCAGCCTAGGGGGGGATACGCAGTATTTT. Translation gives CASSLGGDTQYF. The chain links TRBV11-2 to TRBJ2-3, with D perhaps given as TRBD1 or TRBD2 (6 bases each). This CDR3 comprises 12 residues. V lost 5 bases to trimming and J lost 6 bases, with 9 bases between them. CDR1 is SGHAT, CDR2 FQNNGV, per germline.

The rearrangement uses TRBV6-6 and TRBJ2-7, with D possibly being TRBD1 (5 bases). The CDR3 loop spans 13 amino acids. Deletions cut 4 bases from V and 6 bases from J, with 13 bases between. Germline CDR1 reads MNHNY; CDR2 reads SVGAGI (reference sequence). The CDR3 is CASSSSGSREQYF. In DNA form, the CDR3 reads TGTGCCAGCAGTTCCTCAGGGTCCCGCGAGCAGTACTTC.

This clone was observed once. The CDR3 DNA reads TGCGCCAGCAGCTTGGGCGGGCCGGTGACTTATGAAGCTTTCTTT. Translated: CASSLGGPVTYEAFF. The chain is built from TRBV5-1 and TRBJ1-1; D not certain. Looked up from germline, CDR1 is SGHRS and CDR2 is YFSETQ. V lost 0 bases, J lost 7 bases, and 16 bases lay in between. The CDR3 totals 15 residues. The whole variable domain, remainder taken from reference TRBV5-1 and TRBJ1-1, is KAGVTQTPRYLIKTRGQQVTLSCSPISGHRSVSWYQQTPGQGLQFLFEYFSETQRNKGNFPGRFSGRQFSNSRSEMNVSTLELGDSALYLCASSLGGPVTYEAFFGQGTRLTVV.

With regard to this clone: Within the sample, other DNA sequences also encode this same CDR3. The CDR3 sequence is CASSLGGVYGYTF. Here the CDR3 DNA reads TGTGCCAGCAGTCTGGGCGGGGTCTATGGCTACACCTTC. The chain links TRBV7-2 to TRBJ1-2; D unresolved. This CDR3 region has 13 residues. The V gene lost 6 bases and the J gene lost 4 bases, with 12 bases spanning the gap. CDR1 is SGHTA and CDR2 is FQGNSA in the germline V gene.

V and J are TRBV10-2 and TRBJ2-7; 7 nucleotides align to TRBD2. Germline V lookup: CDR1 WSHSY, CDR2 SAAADI. V trimming: 5 bases; J trimming: 3 bases; junction bases outside the gene matches: 7. This CDR3 is 14 amino acids long. CDR3 sequence: CASSPRRGFYEQYF. The CDR3 nucleotides are TGCGCCAGCAGTCCACGGCGGGGGTTCTACGAGCAGTACTTC.

The chain carries TRBV19 and TRBJ1-2; D not resolved. The CDR3 has 14 residues. CDR1 is LNHDA and CDR2 is SQIVND in the germline V gene (reference sequence). The ends were cut back, 2 bases at V and 8 bases at J, with 15 bases in the middle. The CDR3 coding sequence is TGTGCCAGTAGTATACCTAACCAGAGGTTCGGCTACACCTTC. This gives the protein CASSIPNQRFGYTF.

This chain links TRBV15 with TRBJ2-7; TRBD1 matches at 9 bases. Germline V gene sequence: CDR1 LNHNV, CDR2 YYDKDF (reference sequence). CDR3 length: 15 amino acids. Trimming removed 3 bases from V and 7 bases from J; junction bases left unmatched: 10. The CDR3 DNA sequence: TGTGCCACCAGCAGCGCCTACAGGGGGCTCCTAGAGCAGTACTTC. It yields the protein CATSSAYRGLLEQYF.

The V and J genes are TRBV7-9 and TRBJ2-3, with 10 bases that match TRBD2. Germline V lookup: CDR1 SEHNR, CDR2 FQNEAQ (reference sequence). This CDR3 spans 16 amino acids. V shed 6 bases, J shed 0 bases, and the junction held 6 bases outside the gene matches. CDR3 region: CASRLNSGRSTDTQYF. DNA of the CDR3: TGTGCCAGCAGACTAAATAGCGGGAGGAGCACAGATACGCAGTATTTT.

The gene calls are TRBV11-3 and TRBJ2-7; D remains ambiguous. The CDR3 sequence is 13 residues long. V was trimmed by 0 bases and J by 6 bases, leaving 9 bases between them. CDR1 SGHNT and CDR2 YENEEA come from the germline V gene. For the CDR3, the DNA is TGTGCCAGCAGCTTAGAGGGTGGAGTCGAGCAGTACTTC. Translating gives CASSLEGGVEQYF.

The chain combines TRBV9 with TRBJ2-1, with 7 positions matching TRBD1. The CDR3 runs 19 residues. The V segment lost 0 bases and the J segment 7 bases; nucleotides outside the gene matches: 19. Germline V CDR1 and CDR2: SGDLS, YYNGEE. Here the CDR3 reads CASSVGRGQTGSLRNEQFF. In DNA, the CDR3 is TGTGCCAGCAGCGTAGGAAGGGGACAGACAGGGTCCTTGAGGAATGAGCAGTTCTTC.

The chain recombines TRBV5-6 with TRBJ2-3; 9 nucleotides align to TRBD2. The germline V gene has CDR1 SGHDT and CDR2 YYEEEE. CDR3 length: 15 amino acids. V shed 2 bases and J 5 bases; nucleotides not matched to a gene: 6. CDR3 in DNA: TGTGCCAGCAGCTTCCCTAGCGGGGTCCGAGATACGCAGTATTTT. Amino acid sequence: CASSFPSGVRDTQYF.

This chain links TRBV5-8 with TRBJ2-1, with D possibly matching TRBD2 (6 bases). The ends were cut back, 4 bases at V and 2 bases at J, with 13 bases in the middle. Germline CDR1 SGHTS, CDR2 YDEGEE. The CDR3 is 15 residues long. The CDR3 DNA reads as TGTGCCAGCAGCCCCGCGGGACTTCCCTACAATGAGCAGTTCTTC. Residues: CASSPAGLPYNEQFF. Combining the CDR3 with reference TRBV5-8 and TRBJ2-1 gives the whole variable domain EAGVTQSPTHLIKTRGQQATLRCSPISGHTSVYWYQQALGLGLQFLLWYDEGEERNRGNFPPRFSGRQFPNYSSELNVNALELEDSALYLCASSPAGLPYNEQFFGPGTRLTVL.